The source of this T cell receptor (beta chain) is a study of T cells in Graves' hyperthyroidism and ophthalmopathy. This clonotype occurred many times. There were TCR beta CDR3 regions amplified from RNA transcripts. First-round RT-PCR of the TCR CDR3 relied on the HTBI primer set. TCRdb re-called the multiplex PCR reads with MiXCR, one entry per CDR3 protein. The repertoire includes about 250,000 distinct CDR3 sequences, almost 25% of them detected once, and roughly 32% sits in the top ten. In germline, CDR1 is MNHNS, CDR2 SASEGT. The CDR3 has 15 amino acids. V was trimmed by 5 bases and J by 4 bases, leaving 15 bases between them.

This TCR derives from a woman aged 40 to 50 with Graves' ophthalmopathy. The sequenced material came from blood. The chain carries TRBV6-1 and TRBJ1-3; possibly TRBD1 for D (5 bases). This CDR3 reads CASSSTTVGGNTIYF. In DNA, the CDR3 is TGTGCCAGCAGTAGTACGACAGTTGGAGGAAACACCATATATTTT.